A single sample is the source of the 23 T cell receptor beta chains below, sequenced in a study of T cells after yellow fever vaccination. TCRdb independently ran MiXCR on the 5' RACE reads; one entry per CDR3 protein. The sample includes 450,000 to 600,000 distinct CDR3 sequences, 17% seen only once; the top ten take 15% to 20%. Sequencing used PBMCs, obtained 5 days after the first yellow fever vaccination. All receptors derive from a man younger than 35 who received the YFV17D yellow fever vaccine.

This clonotype has only a few counts. The rearrangement links TRBV27 to TRBJ1-5; D might be TRBD1 (5 bases). Germline V lookup: CDR1 MNHEY, CDR2 SMNVEV (reference sequence). The V end lost 5 bases, the J end lost 1 base, and 18 bases lay between the germline ends. The CDR3 extends over 17 amino acids. CDR3 sequence (DNA): TGTGCCAGCAGTGGGTTGGGGGGTCGGGGCAGCAATCAGCCCCAGCATTTT. Amino acid sequence: CASSGLGGRGSNQPQHF.

In this sample, this clonotype turned up many times. The chain has TRBV5-5 and TRBJ1-1; TRBD1 is a possible D gene (5 bases). From germline, CDR1 is SGHKS and CDR2 YYEKEE (reference sequence). CDR3 length: 14 amino acids. V shed 2 bases and J shed 1 base, with 9 bases lying between them. The CDR3 DNA sequence: TGTGCCAGCAGCTTCAGGGCCAAGAACACTGAAGCTTTCTTT. Its translation is CASSFRAKNTEAFF.

There are a few counts of this clonotype. This sequence joins TRBV6-5 and TRBJ1-4; D gene uncertain. This CDR3 spans 12 amino acids. CDR1 is MNHEY and CDR2 is SVGAGI in the germline V gene. The germline V and J ends were trimmed by 2 bases and 7 bases, with 5 bases remaining between them. CDR3 nucleotides: TGTGCCAGCAGTTACGACACTGAAAAACTGTTTTTT. This codes for CASSYDTEKLFF.

This clonotype showed up many times. This sequence joins TRBV6-4 and TRBJ1-3, with 9 bases matching TRBD1. Trimming removed 0 bases from V and 4 bases from J; junction bases left unmatched: 7. CDR1 is MRHNA and CDR2 is SNTAGT in the germline V gene. This CDR3 region has 17 residues. The CDR3 DNA follows: TGTGCCAGCAGTGACTCGATTGGGACAGGGAGAGGAAACACCATATATTTT. Translating it yields CASSDSIGTGRGNTIYF.

V usage is TRBV4-3 and J usage is TRBJ2-1; 9 bases line up with TRBD2. The ends lost 4 bases at V and 8 bases at J; junction bases unmatched: 15. This CDR3 spans 17 amino acids. Germline CDR1 reads LGHNA; CDR2 reads YSLEER. The CDR3: CASSPRLARGGFDEQFF. DNA for the CDR3: TGCGCCAGCAGCCCCCGACTAGCGCGGGGGGGTTTCGATGAGCAGTTCTTC.

This clonotype was picked up a small number of times. The chain links TRBV10-3 to TRBJ2-5; 9 positions agree with TRBD2. V lost 0 bases, J lost 0 bases, and 2 bases stayed unmatched. The CDR3 is 16 amino acids. Germline CDR1 and CDR2: ENHRY and SYGVKD. The DNA of the CDR3 is TGTGCCATCAGTGAGTCGAGCGGGGGGAACCAAGAGACCCAGTACTTC. Residues: CAISESSGGNQETQYF.

CDR3 DNA sequence: TGTGCCAGCAGCTTGTCCGCAGACCCCTACGAGCAGTACTTC. Its protein is CASSLSADPYEQYF. This sequence joins TRBV5-6 and TRBJ2-7; D is ambiguous. The CDR3 spans 14 residues. The germline gives CDR1 SGHDT, CDR2 YYEEEE. With 1 base removed from V and 2 bases from J, the gap between germline ends came to 10 bases.

The sample holds a few counts of this clonotype. The genes are TRBV29-1 and TRBJ2-3; the D gene is possibly TRBD2 (5 bases). There are 13 residues in the CDR3. CDR1 and CDR2 from the germline V gene are SQVTM and ANQGSEA. The V end lost 6 bases, the J end lost 1 base, and 11 bases lay between the germline ends. This CDR3 is CSVWYGGTDTQYF. The CDR3 bases are TGCAGCGTGTGGTACGGGGGCACAGATACGCAGTATTTT.

This clonotype has at least ten counts. This chain links TRBV20-1 with TRBJ2-1, with no clear D. The CDR3 is made up of 14 amino acids. The germline CDR1 and CDR2 sequences are DFQATT and SNEGSKA (reference sequence). V lost 3 bases, J lost 2 bases, and 11 bases lay in between. CDR3 sequence reads: CSASQAKAYNEQFF. The CDR3 DNA reads TGCAGTGCTAGCCAAGCGAAAGCCTACAATGAGCAGTTCTTC.

This clonotype was observed many times. V and J are TRBV28 and TRBJ2-3, with D perhaps matching TRBD1 (5 bases). The CDR3 runs 14 residues. V was clipped by 6 bases and J by 6 bases, with 16 bases between them. From germline, CDR1 is MDHEN and CDR2 SYDVKM. CDR3 sequence reads: CASSMASGFDTQYF. As DNA, the CDR3 is TGTGCCAGCAGCATGGCTTCAGGGTTCGATACGCAGTATTTT.

This clonotype was seen a handful of times. The chain couples TRBV12-3 or TRBV12-4 to TRBJ2-7; 9 bases agree with TRBD1. This CDR3 region has 13 residues. Trimming took 7 bases from V and 4 from J; bases not matched to a gene: 5. The CDR3 region is CASTVGQGYEQYV. CDR3 coding DNA: TGTGCCAGCACCGTAGGACAGGGGTACGAGCAGTACGTC.

This chain uses TRBV20-1 with TRBJ2-7, with TRBD1 identical over 8 bases. This CDR3 has 13 amino acids. V was clipped by 6 bases and J by 2 bases; unmatched bases: 6. Germline CDR1 and CDR2: DFQATT and SNEGSKA (reference sequence). The CDR3 nucleotides are TGCAGTGCGGACGGACAGGGACCCTACGAGCAGTACGTC. This encodes CSADGQGPYEQYV.

This clonotype turned up a few times. This chain joins TRBV7-8 and TRBJ2-5; D unresolved. Deletions cut 2 bases from V and 4 bases from J, with 11 bases between. Per germline, CDR1 SGHVS and CDR2 FQNEAQ. CDR3 length: 14 amino acids. The CDR3 DNA reads as TGTGCCAGCAGCTTATTTTGGTCGGGAGAGACCCAGTACTTC. It encodes CASSLFWSGETQYF. The full variable domain, in which reference TRBV7-8 and TRBJ2-5 provide the parts outside the CDR3, is GAGVSQSPRYKVAKRGQDVALRCDPISGHVSLFWYQQALGQGPEFLTYFQNEAQLDKSGLPSDRFFAERPEGSVSTLKIQRTQQEDSAVYLCASSLFWSGETQYFGPGTRLLVL.

This clonotype has only one observation. J is TRBJ2-3 and V is TRBV7-3; tentative D call: TRBD2 (6 bases). The CDR3 runs to 13 residues. Germline lookup yields CDR1 SGHTA and CDR2 FQGTGA. V was trimmed by 5 bases and J by 10 bases, leaving 16 bases between them. The CDR3 DNA follows: TGTGCCAGCAGCAAGGGGACTCGGAACGCGCAGTATTTT. It yields the protein CASSKGTRNAQYF.

This clonotype was seen a handful of times. The chain couples TRBV5-1 to TRBJ1-5, with D possibly matching TRBD1 (6 bases). V dropped 4 bases and J dropped 6 bases, with 14 bases sitting between them. This CDR3 contains 14 residues. Germline loops: CDR1 SGHRS, CDR2 YFSETQ. DNA of the CDR3: TGCGCCAGCAGCCCCGGACAGAGGGGTCAGCCCCAGCATTTT. Translation gives CASSPGQRGQPQHF.

This clonotype appeared many times. The rearrangement uses TRBV29-1 and TRBJ2-1; D possibly corresponds to TRBD1 (5 bases). This CDR3 region has 15 residues. Between the trimmed V and J ends, which lost 5 bases and 0 bases, there was a span of 14 bases. The V gene's germline CDR1 is SQVTM and CDR2 ANQGSEA. DNA for the CDR3: TGCAGCGTTTCCCAGGGTGCAAGCTCCTACAATGAGCAGTTCTTC. Its protein product is CSVSQGASSYNEQFF.

V and J are TRBV6-2 or TRBV6-3 and TRBJ2-5; unclear D gene. Germline CDR1 and CDR2: MNHEY and SVGEGT. The CDR3 totals 15 residues. Trimming cost V 2 bases and J 5 bases, with 15 bases left between them. As DNA, the CDR3 is TGTGCCAGCAGTTACGTCCCCACCTCCTCCGAGACCCAGTACTTC. Translation gives CASSYVPTSSETQYF.

This chain uses TRBV12-3 or TRBV12-4 with TRBJ2-1; D not certain. The CDR3 covers 15 residues. The ends were cut back, 8 bases at V and 3 bases at J, with 17 bases in the middle. The CDR3 DNA follows: TGTGCCAGCGTTGCAGCCCTTACCCTCTACAATGAGCAGTTCTTC. Protein product: CASVAALTLYNEQFF.

This chain joins TRBV20-1 and TRBJ1-2, with D perhaps matching TRBD1 (5 bases). Per the germline V gene, CDR1 is DFQATT and CDR2 is SNEGSKA (reference sequence). The CDR3 sequence is 15 residues long. V lost 3 bases, J lost 5 bases, and 19 bases lay in between. The CDR3 coding sequence is TGCAGTGCTAGTTCTGGGCGGGGGATCGGGTATGGCTACACCTTC. Translated: CSASSGRGIGYGYTF.

In its sample, this clonotype was seen a few times. V gene TRBV2 combines with J gene TRBJ2-2; D tentatively fits TRBD1 or TRBD2 (5 bases each). Germline lookup yields CDR1 SNHLY and CDR2 FYNNEI. V gave up 6 bases and J gave up 3 bases, with 14 bases separating them. This CDR3 contains 15 residues. The CDR3, as DNA: TGTGCCAGCAGGAAGAGGGGCACCTACACCGGGGAGCTGTTTTTT. It encodes CASRKRGTYTGELFF.

This clonotype came up a few times. The chain joins TRBV4-2 to TRBJ1-2; D is unclear. The length of the CDR3 is 15 residues. Trimming removed 0 bases from V and 0 bases from J, with 8 bases in between. Germline V gives CDR1 LGHNA, CDR2 YNFKEQ. The CDR3 sequence: CASSQDRWANYGYTF. DNA of the CDR3: TGTGCCAGCAGCCAAGATCGGTGGGCTAACTATGGCTACACCTTC.

This clonotype was detected only a few times. This sequence joins TRBV7-3 and TRBJ2-1, with 13 bases matching TRBD2. CDR1 SGHTA and CDR2 FQGTGA come from the germline V gene. The CDR3 has 14 residues. V shed 5 bases, J shed 10 bases, and the junction held 5 bases outside the gene matches. The CDR3 nucleotides are TGTGCCAGCAGCCGACTAGCGGGAGGAGGGGAGCAGTTCTTC. Its translation is CASSRLAGGGEQFF.

In its sample, this clonotype was seen many times. The chain is built from TRBV27 and TRBJ2-3, with D tentatively TRBD2 (6 bases). This CDR3 has 17 residues. The V gene's germline CDR1 is MNHEY and CDR2 SMNVEV (reference sequence). Between the trimmed V and J ends, which lost 3 bases and 2 bases, there was a span of 18 bases. The CDR3 DNA is TGTGCCAGCAGTTTCTTTCGGGACTCCCAAGACACAGATACGCAGTATTTT. It specifies CASSFFRDSQDTDTQYF.